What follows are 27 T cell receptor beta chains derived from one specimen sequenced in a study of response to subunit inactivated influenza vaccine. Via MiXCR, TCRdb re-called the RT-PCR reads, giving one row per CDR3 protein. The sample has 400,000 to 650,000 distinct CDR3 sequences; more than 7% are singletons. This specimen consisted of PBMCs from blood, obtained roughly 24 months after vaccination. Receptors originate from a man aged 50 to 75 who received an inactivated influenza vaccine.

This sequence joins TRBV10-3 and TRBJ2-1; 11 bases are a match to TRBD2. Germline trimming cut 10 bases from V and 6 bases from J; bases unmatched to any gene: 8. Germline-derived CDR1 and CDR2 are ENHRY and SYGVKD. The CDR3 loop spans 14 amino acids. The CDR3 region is CATIAGGHGNEQFF. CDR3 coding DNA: TGTGCCACCATAGCGGGAGGGCATGGCAATGAGCAGTTCTTC.

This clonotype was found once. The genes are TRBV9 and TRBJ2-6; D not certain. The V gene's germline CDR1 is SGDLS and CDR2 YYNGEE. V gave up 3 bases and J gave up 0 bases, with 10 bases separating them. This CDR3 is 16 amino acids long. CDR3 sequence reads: CASSGWHLSGANVLTF. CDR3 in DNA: TGTGCCAGCAGCGGCTGGCATCTCTCTGGGGCCAACGTCCTGACTTTC.

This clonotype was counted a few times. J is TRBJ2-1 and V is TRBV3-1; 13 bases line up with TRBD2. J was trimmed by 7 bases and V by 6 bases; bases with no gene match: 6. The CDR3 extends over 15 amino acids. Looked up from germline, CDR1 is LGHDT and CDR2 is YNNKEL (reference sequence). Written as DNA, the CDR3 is TGTGCCAGCAGATCCACTAGCGGGGGGGCAAATGAGCAGTTCTTC. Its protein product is CASRSTSGGANEQFF.

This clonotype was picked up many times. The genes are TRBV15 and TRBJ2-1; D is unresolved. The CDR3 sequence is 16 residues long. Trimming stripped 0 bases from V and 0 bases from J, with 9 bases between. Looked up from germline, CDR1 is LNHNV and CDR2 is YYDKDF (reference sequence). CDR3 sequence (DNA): TGTGCCACCAGCAGAGATTGGTTGAGCTCCTACAATGAGCAGTTCTTC. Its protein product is CATSRDWLSSYNEQFF.

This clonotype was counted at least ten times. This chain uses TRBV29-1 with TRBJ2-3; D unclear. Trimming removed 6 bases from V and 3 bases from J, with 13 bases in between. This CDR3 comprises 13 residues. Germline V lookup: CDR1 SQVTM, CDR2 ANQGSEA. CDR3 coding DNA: TGCAGCGTCGACCGGAGTAAAACAGATACGCAGTATTTT. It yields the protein CSVDRSKTDTQYF.

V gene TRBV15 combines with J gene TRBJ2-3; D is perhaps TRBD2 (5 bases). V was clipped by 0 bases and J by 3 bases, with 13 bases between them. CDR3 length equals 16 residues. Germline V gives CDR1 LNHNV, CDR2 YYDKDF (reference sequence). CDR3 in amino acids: CATSRERRVATDTQYF. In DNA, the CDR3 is TGTGCCACCAGCAGAGAGAGGCGAGTAGCGACAGATACGCAGTATTTT.

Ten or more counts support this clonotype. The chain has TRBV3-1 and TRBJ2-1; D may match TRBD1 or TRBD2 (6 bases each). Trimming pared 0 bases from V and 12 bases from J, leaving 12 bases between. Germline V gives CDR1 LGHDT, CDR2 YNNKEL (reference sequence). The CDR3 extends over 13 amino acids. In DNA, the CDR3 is TGTGCCAGCAGCCAAGATGAGGGGGGAAGGCAGTTCTTC. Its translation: CASSQDEGGRQFF.

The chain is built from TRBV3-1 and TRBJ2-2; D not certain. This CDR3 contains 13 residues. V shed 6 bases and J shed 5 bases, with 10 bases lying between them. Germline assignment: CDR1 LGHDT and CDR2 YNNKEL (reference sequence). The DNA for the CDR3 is TGTGCCAGCAGTTTCGGGTTTACCGGGGAGCTGTTTTTT. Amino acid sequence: CASSFGFTGELFF.

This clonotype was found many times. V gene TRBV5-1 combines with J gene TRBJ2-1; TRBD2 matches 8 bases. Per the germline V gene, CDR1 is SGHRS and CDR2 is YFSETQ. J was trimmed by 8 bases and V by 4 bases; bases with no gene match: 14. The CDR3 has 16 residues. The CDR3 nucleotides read TGCGCCAGCAGCCCGGGGGTCGGGACTAGAGGCGATGAGCAGTTCTTC. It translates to CASSPGVGTRGDEQFF.

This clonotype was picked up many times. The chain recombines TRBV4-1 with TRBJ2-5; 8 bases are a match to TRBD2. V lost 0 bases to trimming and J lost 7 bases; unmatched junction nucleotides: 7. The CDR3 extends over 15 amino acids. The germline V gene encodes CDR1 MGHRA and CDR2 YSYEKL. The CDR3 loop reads CASSQDRPSGSTQYF. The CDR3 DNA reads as TGCGCCAGCAGCCAAGATCGGCCTAGCGGGTCGACCCAGTACTTC.

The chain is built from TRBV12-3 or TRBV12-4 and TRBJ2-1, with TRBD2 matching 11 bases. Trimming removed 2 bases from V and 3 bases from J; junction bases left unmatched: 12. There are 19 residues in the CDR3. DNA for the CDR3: TGTGCCAGCAGTTTACGCGGTAGCGGGGGGGCCCTCCGCTACAATGAGCAGTTCTTC. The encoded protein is CASSLRGSGGALRYNEQFF.

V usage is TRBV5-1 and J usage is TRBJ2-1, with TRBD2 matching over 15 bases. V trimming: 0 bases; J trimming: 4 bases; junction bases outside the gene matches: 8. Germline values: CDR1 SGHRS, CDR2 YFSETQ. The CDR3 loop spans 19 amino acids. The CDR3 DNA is TGCGCCAGCAGCTTGGAAAGGACTAGCGGGGGGGAATTATACAATGAGCAGTTCTTC. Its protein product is CASSLERTSGGELYNEQFF.

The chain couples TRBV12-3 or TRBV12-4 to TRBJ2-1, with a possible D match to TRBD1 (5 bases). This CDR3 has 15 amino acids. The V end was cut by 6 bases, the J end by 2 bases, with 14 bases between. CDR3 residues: CASRIDRLTYNEQFF. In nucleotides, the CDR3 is TGTGCCAGCAGGATTGACAGACTTACCTACAATGAGCAGTTCTTC.

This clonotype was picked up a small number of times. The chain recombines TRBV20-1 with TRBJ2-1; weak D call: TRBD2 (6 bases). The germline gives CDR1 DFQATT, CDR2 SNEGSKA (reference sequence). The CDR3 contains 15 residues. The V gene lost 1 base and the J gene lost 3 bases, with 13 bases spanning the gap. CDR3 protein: CSARAGRGDYNEQFF. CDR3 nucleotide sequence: TGCAGTGCTAGAGCAGGGCGGGGAGACTACAATGAGCAGTTCTTC.

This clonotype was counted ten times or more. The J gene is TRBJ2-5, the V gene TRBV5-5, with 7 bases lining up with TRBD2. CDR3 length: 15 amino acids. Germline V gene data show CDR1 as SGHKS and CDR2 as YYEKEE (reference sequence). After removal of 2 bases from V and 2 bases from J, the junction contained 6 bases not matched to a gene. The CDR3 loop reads CASSLTSEFQETQYF. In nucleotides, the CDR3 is TGTGCCAGCAGCTTAACTAGCGAATTTCAAGAGACCCAGTACTTC.

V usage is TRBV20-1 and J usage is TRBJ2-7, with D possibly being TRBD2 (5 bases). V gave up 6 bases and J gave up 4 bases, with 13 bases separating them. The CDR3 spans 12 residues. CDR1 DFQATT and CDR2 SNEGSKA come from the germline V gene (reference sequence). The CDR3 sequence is CSAQEDPYEQYF. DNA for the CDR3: TGCAGTGCCCAGGAGGACCCTTACGAGCAGTACTTC.

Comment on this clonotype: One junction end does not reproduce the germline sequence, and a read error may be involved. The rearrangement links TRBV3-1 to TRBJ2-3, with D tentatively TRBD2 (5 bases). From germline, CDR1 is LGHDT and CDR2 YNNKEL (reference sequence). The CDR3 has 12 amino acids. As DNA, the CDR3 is TGTGCCAGCAGCCAACTAGCAGATACGGAGTATTTT. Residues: CASSQLADTEYF.

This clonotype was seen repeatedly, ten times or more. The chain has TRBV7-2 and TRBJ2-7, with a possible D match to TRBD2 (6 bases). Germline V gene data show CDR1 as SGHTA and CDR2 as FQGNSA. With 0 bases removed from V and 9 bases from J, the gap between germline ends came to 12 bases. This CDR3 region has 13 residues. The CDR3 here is CASSLAPGRGQYF. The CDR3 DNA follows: TGTGCCAGCAGCTTAGCGCCAGGGCGGGGGCAGTACTTC.

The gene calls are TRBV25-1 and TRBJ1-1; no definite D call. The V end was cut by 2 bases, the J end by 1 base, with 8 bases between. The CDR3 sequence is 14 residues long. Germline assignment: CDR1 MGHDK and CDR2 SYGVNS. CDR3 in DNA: TGTGCCAGCAGTGAAGGGATAAAGAACACTGAAGCTTTCTTT. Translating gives CASSEGIKNTEAFF.

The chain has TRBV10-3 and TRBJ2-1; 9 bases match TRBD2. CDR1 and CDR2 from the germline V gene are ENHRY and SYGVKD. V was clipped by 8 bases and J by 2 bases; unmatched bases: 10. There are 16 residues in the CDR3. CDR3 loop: CAIAAAGGGAYNEQFF. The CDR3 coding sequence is TGTGCCATCGCAGCGGCAGGCGGGGGGGCCTACAATGAGCAGTTCTTC.

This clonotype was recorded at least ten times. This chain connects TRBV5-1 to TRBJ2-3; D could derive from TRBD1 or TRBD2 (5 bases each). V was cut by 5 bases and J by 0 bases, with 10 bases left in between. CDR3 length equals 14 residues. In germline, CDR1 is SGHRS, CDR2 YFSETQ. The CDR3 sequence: CASSGGPSTDTQYF. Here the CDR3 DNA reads TGCGCCAGCAGTGGGGGACCGAGCACAGATACGCAGTATTTT.

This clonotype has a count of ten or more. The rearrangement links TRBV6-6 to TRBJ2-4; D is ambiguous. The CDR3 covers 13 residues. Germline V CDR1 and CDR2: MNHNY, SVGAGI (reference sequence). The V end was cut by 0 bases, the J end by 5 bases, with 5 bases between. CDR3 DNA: TGTGCCAGCAGTTACTCGATAGAAAACATTCAGTACTTC. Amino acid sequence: CASSYSIENIQYF.

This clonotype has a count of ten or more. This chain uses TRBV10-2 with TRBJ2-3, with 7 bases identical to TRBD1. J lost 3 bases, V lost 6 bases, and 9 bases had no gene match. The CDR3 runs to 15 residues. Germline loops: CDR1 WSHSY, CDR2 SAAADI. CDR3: CASRVDRTRTDTQYF. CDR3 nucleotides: TGCGCCAGCAGGGTGGACAGGACCCGAACAGATACGCAGTATTTT.

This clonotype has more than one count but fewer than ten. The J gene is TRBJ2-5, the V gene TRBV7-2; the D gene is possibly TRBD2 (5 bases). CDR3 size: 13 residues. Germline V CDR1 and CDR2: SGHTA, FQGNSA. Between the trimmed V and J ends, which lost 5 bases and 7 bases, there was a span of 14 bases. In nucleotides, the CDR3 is TGTGCCAGCAGCCCCGGGGTTTCGGCGACCCAGTACTTC. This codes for CASSPGVSATQYF.

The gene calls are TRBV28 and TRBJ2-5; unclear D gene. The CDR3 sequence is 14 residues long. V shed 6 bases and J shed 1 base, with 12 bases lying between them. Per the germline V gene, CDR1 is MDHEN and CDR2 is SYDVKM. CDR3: CASSWLMGQETQYF. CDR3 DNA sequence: TGTGCCAGCAGCTGGCTCATGGGCCAAGAGACCCAGTACTTC.

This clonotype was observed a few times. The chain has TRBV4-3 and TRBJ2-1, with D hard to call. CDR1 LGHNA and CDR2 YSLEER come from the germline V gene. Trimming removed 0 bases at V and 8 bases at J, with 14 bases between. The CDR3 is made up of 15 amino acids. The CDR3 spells CASSQDYDPDDEQFF. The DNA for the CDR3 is TGCGCCAGCAGCCAAGATTACGACCCAGACGATGAGCAGTTCTTC.

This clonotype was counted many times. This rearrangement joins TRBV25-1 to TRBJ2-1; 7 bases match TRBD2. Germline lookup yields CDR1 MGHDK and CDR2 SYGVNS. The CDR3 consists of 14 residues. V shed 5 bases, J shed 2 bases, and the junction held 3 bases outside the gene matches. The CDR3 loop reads CASSSSGTYNEQFF. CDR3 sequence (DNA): TGTGCCAGCAGTTCTAGCGGAACCTACAATGAGCAGTTCTTC.